The next 2 T cell receptor beta chains were all read from a single sample in a study of T cells in women clearing cervical HPV infection. Repertoires were generated with immunoSEQ multiplex PCR, while TCRdb's copy carries only in-frame clones and drops some. The sample totals approximately 30,000 clones. Sequencing was done on a sample of blood buffy coat. These receptors were taken from a woman between 18 and 70 years old with a cervical HPV16 infection that either progressed to CIN3+ or cleared (not recorded which).

Note on this clone: The read terminates 3 residues before the CDR3 end, so the remaining end is supplied by the germline J gene. The V and J genes are TRBV13 and TRBJ2-7, with 7 bases identical to TRBD1. Losses at the gene ends were 3 bases for V and 3 bases for J; bases not matched to a gene: 5. The germline V gene has CDR1 PRHDT and CDR2 FYEKMQ (reference sequence). The CDR3 contains 14 residues. CDR3 protein: CASSFDRADYEQYF. Incomplete CDR3 DNA: TGTGCCAGCAGCTTTGACAGGGCCGACTACGAG. The full variable domain, completed using reference TRBV13 and TRBJ2-7, is AAGVIQSPRHLIKEKRETATLKCYPIPRHDTVYWYQQGPGQDPQFLISFYEKMQSDKGSIPDRFSAQQFSDYHSELNMSSLELGDSALYFCASSFDRADYEQYFGPGTRLTVT.

Comments on this clone: The read ends 3 residues shy of where the CDR3 ends; the end is completed using the germline J gene. This chain links TRBV20-1 with TRBJ2-2; perhaps TRBD1 as D (6 bases). Germline V gene sequence: CDR1 DFQATT, CDR2 SNEGSKA (reference sequence). This CDR3 is 14 amino acids long. The sequenced part of the CDR3 DNA is TGCAGTGCCCGACAGGCCTCTGGGGCCAACGTG. Amino acids: CSARQASGANV. Given in full, the CDR3 is CSARQASGANVLFF.